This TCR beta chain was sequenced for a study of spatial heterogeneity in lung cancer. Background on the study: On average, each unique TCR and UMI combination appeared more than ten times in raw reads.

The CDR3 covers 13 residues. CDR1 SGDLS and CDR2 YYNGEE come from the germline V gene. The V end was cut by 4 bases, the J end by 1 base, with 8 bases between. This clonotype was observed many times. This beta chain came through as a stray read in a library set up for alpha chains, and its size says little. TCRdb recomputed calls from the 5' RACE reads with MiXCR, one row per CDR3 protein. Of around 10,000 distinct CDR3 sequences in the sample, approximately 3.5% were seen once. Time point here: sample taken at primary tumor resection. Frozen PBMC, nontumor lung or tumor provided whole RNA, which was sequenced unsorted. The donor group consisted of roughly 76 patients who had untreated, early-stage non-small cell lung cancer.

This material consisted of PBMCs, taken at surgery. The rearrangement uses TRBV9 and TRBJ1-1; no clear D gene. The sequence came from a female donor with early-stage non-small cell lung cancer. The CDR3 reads CASSPGPNTEAFF. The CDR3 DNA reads TGTGCCAGCAGCCCTGGCCCGAACACTGAAGCTTTCTTT.